This TCR beta chain was retrieved from a study of shared clonotypes between healthy human individuals. Method: immunoSEQ multiplex PCR; TCRdb's copy keeps in-frame clones and lacks some. The repertoire holds about 2.4 million clones, over 85% seen once, with about 0.38% in the top ten. Looked up from germline, CDR1 is SGHTA and CDR2 is FQGNSA. The V segment lost 2 bases and the J segment 2 bases; nucleotides outside the gene matches: 6. CDR3 length: 16 residues. The clonotype was recovered from a man between 18 and 29 years old in good health. Some clones in this sample may be carry-over from other donors' samples. The specimen was naive CD4+ T cells from PBMCs. The sample's subset: CD45RA+ positively selected. The chain is built from TRBV7-2 and TRBJ1-5; 7 bases agree with TRBD1. The CDR3: CASSLTTGVGNQPQHF. The CDR3, as DNA: TGTGCCAGCAGCTTAACAACAGGGGTGGGCAATCAGCCCCAGCATTTT.